The 19 T cell receptor beta chains below come from one sample, sequenced in a study of a mutant IDH1 vaccine in newly diagnosed glioma. Time point noted: baseline, week 1 (first vaccination visit). Specified treatment: pre-vaccination baseline after standard-of-care therapy. The repertoire was sequenced with immunoSEQ multiplex PCR; TCRdb's copy has only in-frame clones and lacks some. Of tens of thousands of clones listed, 65% to 80% are singletons. The sample consisted of PBMCs, taken from a glioma patient treated with radiotherapy, temozolomide or both. The receptors originated from a middle-aged woman with glioma.

The chain carries TRBV6-1 and TRBJ1-5; D is ambiguous. Germline lookup yields CDR1 MNHNS and CDR2 SASEGT. The CDR3 runs to 13 residues. Trimming left V 4 bases short and J 8 bases short, with 12 bases between. CDR3 sequence reads: CASSVGIQEPQHF. The CDR3 region has the DNA TGTGCCAGCAGTGTGGGCATTCAGGAGCCCCAGCATTTT.

The table lists this clone with a few counts. The chain links TRBV2 to TRBJ1-2; 7 positions match TRBD1. This CDR3 is built from 14 residues. The J segment lost 7 bases and the V segment lost 5 bases, leaving 10 bases of the junction unmatched. Germline-derived CDR1 and CDR2 are SNHLY and FYNNEI. The CDR3 here is CASSRDREGSGYTF. CDR3 bases: TGTGCCAGCAGTCGCGACAGGGAGGGTAGTGGCTACACCTTC.

V and J are TRBV4-1 and TRBJ2-5; 7 bases agree with TRBD1. V lost 3 bases to trimming and J lost 5 bases; unmatched junction nucleotides: 6. The germline V gene has CDR1 MGHRA and CDR2 YSYEKL. The CDR3 runs 14 residues. The CDR3 spells CASSQGQSLETQYF. The CDR3 coding sequence is TGCGCCAGCAGCCAGGGACAGAGCTTGGAGACCCAGTACTTC.

The gene calls are TRBV29-1 and TRBJ1-4; TRBD1 might be the D (5 bases). This CDR3 is built from 13 residues. Germline CDR1 and CDR2: SQVTM and ANQGSEA. Deletions cut 2 bases from V and 6 bases from J, with 10 bases between. The CDR3: CSVEQGLDEKLFF. As DNA, the CDR3 is TGCAGCGTTGAACAGGGCTTAGATGAAAAACTGTTTTTT.

The chain recombines TRBV5-6 with TRBJ2-7, with TRBD1 identical over 9 bases. Germline values: CDR1 SGHDT, CDR2 YYEEEE. The trim removed 4 bases at V and 2 bases at J, leaving 7 bases unmatched. The length of the CDR3 is 15 residues. The CDR3 nucleotides are TGTGCCAGCAGCCCCCGGACAGGGGTCGCCTACGAGCAGTACTTC. Translating it yields CASSPRTGVAYEQYF.

V is TRBV6-4 and J is TRBJ2-5; perhaps TRBD2 as D (6 bases). V was cut by 5 bases and J by 2 bases, with 9 bases left in between. The CDR3 totals 13 residues. CDR1 and CDR2 from the germline V gene are MRHNA and SNTAGT. The CDR3, as DNA: TGTGCCAGCAGTCGGGACTTTCAAGAGACCCAGTACTTC. It yields the protein CASSRDFQETQYF.

The chain recombines TRBV5-5 with TRBJ2-2; D gene unclear. CDR3 length: 13 residues. V was pared by 4 bases and J by 1 base, with 5 bases between. Germline V lookup: CDR1 SGHKS, CDR2 YYEKEE (reference sequence). CDR3 in amino acids: CASSEVNTGELFF. The DNA of the CDR3 is TGTGCCAGCAGCGAGGTGAACACCGGGGAGCTGTTTTTT. The entire variable domain, with the rest obtained from reference TRBV5-5 and TRBJ2-2, is as follows: DAGVTQSPTHLIKTRGQQVTLRCSPISGHKSVSWYQQVLGQGPQFIFQYYEKEERGRGNFPDRFSARQFPNYSSELNVNALLLGDSALYLCASSEVNTGELFFGEGSRLTVL.

The chain links TRBV5-1 to TRBJ2-7, with 8 bases fitting TRBD2. Trimming removed 3 bases from V and 3 bases from J; junction bases left unmatched: 5. The CDR3 is 14 residues long. Germline V gene data show CDR1 as SGHRS and CDR2 as YFSETQ. CDR3 loop: CASSSGGTYYEQYF. The CDR3, as DNA: TGCGCCAGCAGCTCGGGAGGGACATACTACGAGCAGTACTTC.

The chain employs TRBV7-9 and TRBJ1-4; D unclear. Germline CDR1 is SEHNR and CDR2 is FQNEAQ (reference sequence). CDR3 size: 16 residues. V lost 5 bases, J lost 0 bases, and 13 bases lay in between. The CDR3 spells CASSPRGYATNEKLFF. The CDR3 DNA reads as TGTGCCAGCAGCCCACGCGGATATGCAACTAATGAAAAACTGTTTTTT.

The chain is built from TRBV6-4 and TRBJ2-3, with a possible D match to TRBD1 (6 bases). This CDR3 region has 15 residues. Germline CDR1 reads MRHNA; CDR2 reads SNTAGT. V was trimmed by 4 bases and J by 4 bases, leaving 15 bases between them. CDR3: CASSAQTSGADTQYF. DNA for the CDR3: TGTGCCAGCAGTGCGCAGACTTCAGGGGCAGATACGCAGTATTTT.

The chain links TRBV30 to TRBJ2-7; 9 nucleotides agree with TRBD1. This CDR3 has 15 amino acids. Germline CDR1 is GTSNPN and CDR2 is SVGIG (reference sequence). After removal of 3 bases from V and 6 bases from J, the junction contained 12 bases not matched to a gene. CDR3 DNA sequence: TGTGCCTGGAGGGGGCAGGACAGGGGATGGGGCGAGCAGTACTTC. It is translated as CAWRGQDRGWGEQYF.

The chain is built from TRBV7-2 and TRBJ2-2; TRBD1 or TRBD2 may be the D gene (5 bases each). The CDR3 runs to 16 residues. Trimming cost V 5 bases and J 0 bases, with 13 bases left between them. CDR1 and CDR2 from the germline V gene are SGHTA and FQGNSA. As DNA, the CDR3 is TGTGCCAGCAGCCGAGGGGCAGGCCCGAACACCGGGGAGCTGTTTTTT. Its translation: CASSRGAGPNTGELFF.

The J gene is TRBJ2-7, the V gene TRBV14, with 7 nucleotides matching TRBD1. Germline-derived CDR1 and CDR2 are SGHDN and FVKESK. The CDR3 has 11 amino acids. V lost 4 bases, J lost 6 bases, and 0 bases stayed unmatched. The CDR3 protein is CASSRQGEQYF. The CDR3 DNA reads TGTGCCAGCAGCCGACAGGGCGAGCAGTACTTC.

The chain has TRBV6-5 and TRBJ1-1, with D unclear. Trimming cost V 7 bases and J 0 bases, with 15 bases left between them. This CDR3 has 15 amino acids. Germline assignment: CDR1 MNHEY and CDR2 SVGAGI. The CDR3 nucleotides are TGTGCCAGCACCATAACCTCGGGCGTGAACACTGAAGCTTTCTTT. It specifies CASTITSGVNTEAFF.

The chain employs TRBV4-3 and TRBJ1-1; D remains unclear. Trimming took 3 bases from V and 6 from J, leaving 8 bases between them. The CDR3 consists of 12 residues. CDR1 LGHNA and CDR2 YSLEER come from the germline V gene. The CDR3 protein is CASSQGKAEAFF. As DNA, the CDR3 is TGCGCCAGCAGCCAGGGTAAGGCTGAAGCTTTCTTT.

The V call is TRBV5-8, the J call TRBJ2-2; D is unclear. Trimming took off 7 bases at V and 6 bases at J, with 4 bases between the two ends. Germline CDR1 SGHTS, CDR2 YDEGEE. CDR3 length: 10 amino acids. The CDR3 nucleotides are TGTGCCAGCCCCCCCGGGGAGCTGTTTTTT. Its protein is CASPPGELFF.

This clone was picked up a small number of times. This chain connects TRBV7-9 to TRBJ1-1; tentatively, D is TRBD1 (5 bases). CDR3 length: 15 amino acids. Germline assignment: CDR1 SEHNR and CDR2 FQNEAQ (reference sequence). V was pared by 5 bases and J by 1 base, with 14 bases between. Here the CDR3 reads CASSIPTGRNTEAFF. In DNA, the CDR3 is TGTGCCAGCAGCATACCAACAGGCCGGAACACTGAAGCTTTCTTT.

This clone was observed a few times. The chain links TRBV4-3 to TRBJ1-2; possibly TRBD1 for D (6 bases). Germline V gene sequence: CDR1 LGHNA, CDR2 YSLEER. Trimming left V 4 bases short and J 3 bases short, with 15 bases between. The CDR3 length is 15 residues. As DNA, the CDR3 is TGCGCCAGCAGCCGAGCAGGGGACACCCACTATGGCTACACCTTC. It translates to CASSRAGDTHYGYTF.

The chain combines TRBV6-6 with TRBJ2-1, with 9 bases identical to TRBD2. There are 15 residues in the CDR3. Germline CDR1 and CDR2: MNHNY and SVGAGI (reference sequence). The J segment lost 6 bases and the V segment lost 0 bases, leaving 3 bases of the junction unmatched. The CDR3 region has the DNA TGTGCCAGCAGTTACTCGGGACTAGCCCCCAATGAGCAGTTCTTC. This codes for CASSYSGLAPNEQFF.